Listed here are 9 T cell receptor beta chains from one sample, sequenced in a study of blood T cell repertoires in COVID-19 (TCRdb year 2020). Preparation of the library involved the immunoSEQ multiplex PCR assay. The clones in this table, taken by TCRdb from immuneACCESS, are in-frame only. Not every clone is retained; where verified, under half of the shortfall comes from an unresolved V gene, and the cause of the rest is unknown. The sample records around 200,000 clones, around 87% of which are singletons. Clones ranked in the top ten supply about 2.6% of the sample. The sequencing sample was made of peripheral blood. Receptors were obtained from a man in his forties with active or convalescent COVID-19.

The chain combines TRBV29-1 with TRBJ1-2, with 8 bases lining up with TRBD1. This CDR3 comprises 14 residues. The J segment lost 1 base and the V segment lost 3 bases, leaving 4 bases of the junction unmatched. In germline, CDR1 is SQVTM, CDR2 ANQGSEA. The DNA of the CDR3 is TGCAGCGTTGAGACAGGGGCTTTTAACTATGGCTACACCTTC. Protein product: CSVETGAFNYGYTF.

The gene calls are TRBV28 and TRBJ1-2; D possibly corresponds to TRBD1 (5 bases). Germline loops: CDR1 MDHEN, CDR2 SYDVKM. V was shortened by 4 bases and J by 3 bases, with 15 bases between the two germline ends. This CDR3 is built from 15 residues. Written as DNA, the CDR3 is TGTGCCAGCAGTTCAAACCGACAGAGTGACTATGGCTACACCTTC. It yields the protein CASSSNRQSDYGYTF.

The gene calls are TRBV18 and TRBJ1-1; D is unclear. Trimming took 4 bases from V and 4 from J, leaving 13 bases between them. The CDR3 length is 14 residues. The germline V gene has CDR1 KGHSH and CDR2 LQKENI. Here the CDR3 reads CASSLMPRSTEAFF. Written as DNA, the CDR3 is TGTGCCAGCTCACTGATGCCCCGTAGCACTGAAGCTTTCTTT.

This clone was found once. The CDR3 is CSVEDANGGYGYTF. DNA of the CDR3: TGCAGCGTTGAAGATGCGAATGGCGGCTATGGCTACACCTTC. The rearrangement links TRBV29-1 to TRBJ1-2; D remains ambiguous. The CDR3 runs 14 residues. V lost 0 bases to trimming and J lost 4 bases, with 12 bases between them. The V gene's germline CDR1 is SQVTM and CDR2 ANQGSEA.

The J gene is TRBJ2-7, the V gene TRBV28, with 11 bases aligning to TRBD1. After removal of 1 base from V and 1 base from J, the junction contained 9 bases not matched to a gene. CDR3 length: 18 amino acids. The germline gives CDR1 MDHEN, CDR2 SYDVKM. The DNA for the CDR3 is TGTGCCAGCAGTTTATCGCCCCGGGACAGGGGGTCATCCTACGAGCAGTACTTC. This translates into CASSLSPRDRGSSYEQYF.

V and J are TRBV28 and TRBJ2-1; TRBD1 is a possible D gene (6 bases). The V gene's germline CDR1 is MDHEN and CDR2 SYDVKM. The CDR3 has 18 amino acids. Trimming cost V 5 bases and J 0 bases, with 20 bases left between them. The DNA of the CDR3 is TGTGCCAGCAGTCCCGTAACCGGGACACCGAGCTCCTACAATGAGCAGTTCTTC. The encoded protein is CASSPVTGTPSSYNEQFF.

The J gene is TRBJ1-6, the V gene TRBV5-4, with 9 bases matching TRBD1. The CDR3 runs 14 residues. Germline trimming cut 4 bases from V and 8 bases from J; bases unmatched to any gene: 4. Germline V gene lookup returns CDR1 SGHNT and CDR2 YYREEE (reference sequence). For the CDR3, the DNA is TGTGCCAGCAGCCCTGACAGGGGGTATTCACCCCTCCACTTT. It specifies CASSPDRGYSPLHF.

This sequence joins TRBV19 and TRBJ1-2; TRBD1 is a possible D gene (5 bases). The CDR3 spans 13 residues. Looked up from germline, CDR1 is LNHDA and CDR2 is SQIVND (reference sequence). V was cut by 6 bases and J by 5 bases, with 13 bases left in between. The CDR3 DNA is TGTGCCAGTAGAGGAGGGGCTCTTTATGGCTACACCTTC. As protein: CASRGGALYGYTF.

The chain employs TRBV12-3 or TRBV12-4 and TRBJ1-1; 7 positions match TRBD1. The CDR3 has 11 amino acids. Trimming at V came to 4 bases and at J to 11 bases, leaving 4 bases not matched to a gene. The CDR3 DNA follows: TGTGCCAGCAGTTCGAGGGGGCTGGCTTTCTTT. Its translation is CASSSRGLAFF.